These T cell receptor beta chains were read from a single sample in a study of blood T cells in healthy people across ages. TCRdb used MiXCR to reprocess the 5' RACE reads, holding one entry per CDR3 protein. The repertoire holds some 640,000 distinct CDR3 sequences, with around 31% as singletons. Sequencing was done on a sample of blood. All receptors derive from a woman of 80 years or more in good health. Both conserved end residues are part of each CDR3. A D gene is named only where the DNA matches it firmly. Clone size is shown for a subset of rows, as once, few, many or a class of expanded clone.

NA	TRBJ2-3	TRBV20-1	NA	TGCAGTGCTAGGGATTCCCTTGGGCTAAGCACAGATACGCAGTATTTT	CSARDSLGLSTDTQYF
many	TRBJ2-5	TRBV7-3	TRBD1	TGTGCCAGCAGCTTAACTGGGGCTATACTCCGGGACAGGGCGAACCAAGAGACCCAGTACTTC	CASSLTGAILRDRANQETQYF
many	TRBJ1-2	TRBV5-1	NA	TGCGCCAGCAGCTTATCAGGGGTGGACTATGGCTACACCTTC	CASSLSGVDYGYTF
many	TRBJ2-3	TRBV24-1	TRBD2	TGTGCCACCGGGGGGGGTGCTACTGCAGATACGCAGTATTTT	CATGGGATADTQYF
many	TRBJ2-7	TRBV7-8	TRBD2	TGTGCCAGCAGCTCCACCTCGGGGCTAGCGGGAACCTACGAGCAGTACTTC	CASSSTSGLAGTYEQYF
NA	TRBJ2-7	TRBV20-1	NA	TGCAGTGCTAGTGGTGGGGGCTACAACGAGCAGTACTTC	CSASGGGYNEQYF
NA	TRBJ2-3	TRBV20-1	TRBD1	TGCAGTGCTATAAATCCTGACAGGGGACTTTACACAGATACGCAGTATTTT	CSAINPDRGLYTDTQYF
many	TRBJ2-1	TRBV14	TRBD1	TGTGCCAGCAGCCAGATACAGGGGTGGAACAATGAGCAGTTCTTC	CASSQIQGWNNEQFF
many	TRBJ2-7	TRBV28	TRBD1	TGTGCCAGCAGTTTCCACCGGGACAGGGGCTCCTACGAGCAGTACTTC	CASSFHRDRGSYEQYF
NA	TRBJ2-6	TRBV6-4	NA	TGTGCCAGCAGAGGGGACACTGGAGCCAACGTCCTGACTTTC	CASRGDTGANVLTF
NA	TRBJ2-7	TRBV5-5	TRBD1	TGTGCCAGCAGCTCGAACCCGGACAGGAGCTACGAGCAGTACTTC	CASSSNPDRSYEQYF
many	TRBJ2-2	TRBV15	NA	TGTGCCACCAGCAGAGCGAGGCCACCTGGTAGGGAGCTGTTTTTT	CATSRARPPGRELFF
NA	TRBJ1-1	TRBV7-9	NA	TGTGCCAGCAGCTTATCTCGGGGGGTAGGAGTTACTGAAGCTTTCTTT	CASSLSRGVGVTEAFF
many	TRBJ2-7	TRBV6-5	NA	TGTGCCAGCAGTTACTTTCCCTACGAGCAGTACTTC	CASSYFPYEQYF
many	TRBJ2-3	TRBV29-1	NA	TGCAGCGGGGGGCAGGGTACAGATACGCAGTATTTT	CSGGQGTDTQYF
NA	TRBJ1-5	TRBV20-1	NA	TGCAGTGCTAGAGACGCACAAAGAGCAAGCAATCAGCCCCAGCATTTT	CSARDAQRASNQPQHF
many	TRBJ2-7	TRBV18	NA	TGTGCCAGCTCACCCCGCGACCCGGGGAGCTCCTACGAGCAGTACTTC	CASSPRDPGSSYEQYF
NA	TRBJ2-3	TRBV28	NA	TGTGCCAGCAGTTTCCGTGTCGACTACACAGATACGCAGTATTTT	CASSFRVDYTDTQYF
many	TRBJ1-2	TRBV7-2	TRBD1	TGTGCCAGCAGCCCTCCGGGACAGGGGTATAGCTATGGCTACACCTTC	CASSPPGQGYSYGYTF
many	TRBJ1-4	TRBV5-1	TRBD1	TGCGCCAGCAGCTTGGGGACAGGTGGAGCAACTAATGAAAAACTGTTTTTT	CASSLGTGGATNEKLFF
many	TRBJ2-6	TRBV15	NA	TGTGCCACCAGCACTAAACACGTCCTGACTTTC	CATSTKHVLTF
few	TRBJ1-1	TRBV4-2	NA	TGTGCCAGCAGCCAAGCCCGGGGGGCGGTGAACACTGAAGCTTTCTTT	CASSQARGAVNTEAFF
NA	TRBJ2-1	TRBV15	NA	TGTGCCACCAGCAGAGTCTGGGGGCGTAACAATGAGCAGTTCTTC	CATSRVWGRNNEQFF
few	TRBJ2-5	TRBV3-1	NA	TGTGCCAGCAGCCAAGATAAGATGGGTGAGGGGACCCAGTACTTC	CASSQDKMGEGTQYF
many	TRBJ1-1	TRBV4-3	TRBD1	TGCGCCAGCAGCCTCGACAGGGTGGTCTCTGAAGCTTTCTTT	CASSLDRVVSEAFF
many	TRBJ2-7	TRBV20-1	NA	TGCAGTGCTTACCGTCCAGCCACCTACGAGCAGTACTTC	CSAYRPATYEQYF
many	TRBJ2-1	TRBV5-1	NA	TGCGCCAGCAGCCAAGAGGGTTTCTACAATGAGCAGTTCTTC	CASSQEGFYNEQFF
NA	TRBJ1-1	TRBV25-1	NA	TGTACCAGCTCAAAGAGTTTGGACACTGAAGCTTTCTTT	CTSSKSLDTEAFF
many	TRBJ2-5	TRBV4-2	TRBD2	TGTGCCAGCAGCCAAGCAAACGGAGTAGCGGGTACGGCGGAGACCCAGTACTTC	CASSQANGVAGTAETQYF
many	TRBJ2-2	TRBV29-1	TRBD1	TGCAGCGTTAGACAGGGAACGAACACCGGGGAGCTGTTTTTT	CSVRQGTNTGELFF
many	TRBJ1-5	TRBV20-1	NA	TGCAGTGCTAGAAAACAGGAGATTAGCAATCAGCCCCAGCATTTT	CSARKQEISNQPQHF
many	TRBJ2-5	TRBV12-3/TRBV12-4	NA	TGTGCCAGCAGTTTAGGCCAGTCTGACGGGCAGTACTTC	CASSLGQSDGQYF
many	TRBJ1-5	TRBV5-1	TRBD1	TGCGCCAGCAGACCACAGGGGGGTGACAATCAGCCCCAGCATTTT	CASRPQGGDNQPQHF
NA	TRBJ2-1	TRBV14	NA	TGTGTCAGCAGCCGACCGGGACTGGACTACAATGAGCAGTTCTTC	CVSSRPGLDYNEQFF
NA	TRBJ2-7	TRBV21-1	NA	TGTGCCAGCAGCGTAGGGGACGGCTACAATGAGCAGTACTTC	CASSVGDGYNEQYF
once	TRBJ2-7	TRBV27	TRBD2	TGTGCCAGCAGTTTATCGGGGACTAGAGGGCCCTACGAGCAGTACTTC	CASSLSGTRGPYEQYF
NA	TRBJ2-6	TRBV25-1	NA	TGTGCCAGCAGTGAAAGCAGGGGGGGGGCCAACGTCCGGACTTTC	CASSESRGGANVRTF
many	TRBJ1-6	TRBV20-1	NA	TGCAGTGCTCGGAAACTGGATGGGGGTGTTAATTCACCCCTCCACTTT	CSARKLDGGVNSPLHF
NA	TRBJ2-5	TRBV6-8	NA	TGTGCCAGCAGTTACGCAAGGGTAAAACAAGAGACCCAGTACTTC	CASSYARVKQETQYF
NA	TRBJ2-1	TRBV5-1	NA	TGCGCCAGCAGCCTTGGGCCGGCCAACAATGAGCAGTTCTTC	CASSLGPANNEQFF
few	TRBJ1-4	TRBV4-2	TRBD1	TGTGCCAGCAGCCGGCCGGGACAGGGGGTTTTTGAAAAACTGTTTTTT	CASSRPGQGVFEKLFF
many	TRBJ2-3	TRBV20-1	TRBD2	TGCAGTGCTAGACGCCCTAGCGGGGGGGCCGATACGCAGTATTTT	CSARRPSGGADTQYF
many	TRBJ2-5	TRBV6-6	NA	TGTGCCAGCAGTTACCTAGGGGACCAAGAGACCCAGTACTTC	CASSYLGDQETQYF
NA	TRBJ1-5	TRBV28	NA	TGTGCCAGCAGTTTTAGAGGGCCCATTCAGCCCCAGCATTTT	CASSFRGPIQPQHF
many	TRBJ2-2	TRBV5-6	TRBD1	TGTGCCAGCAGCCTAAGGACAGGGCGGAACACCGGGGAGCGGTTTTTT	CASSLRTGRNTGERFF
many	TRBJ1-4	TRBV7-2	NA	TGTGCCAGCAGCTTAGCTGGGACTGGTGGATCTGAAAAACTGTTTTTT	CASSLAGTGGSEKLFF
NA	TRBJ2-7	TRBV30	NA	TGTGCCTGGAAGCTACAGGGTTCGATTCGGCAGTACTTC	CAWKLQGSIRQYF
NA	TRBJ2-3	TRBV20-1	TRBD2	TGCAGTGCTAGTCTCCTAGCGGGAGGGAAAACAGATACGCAGTATTTT	CSASLLAGGKTDTQYF